This TCR beta chain was retrieved from a study of shared clonotypes between healthy human individuals (dated by TCRdb to the early 2020s). At the level of the whole study: A few men and a couple of women, aged 18 to 49 years, made up the cohort. For each donor, CD4 naive and CD4 memory were each run on three plates, CD8 naive on two plates, and CD8 memory on one plate. To estimate repertoire size and how much clonotype sharing occurs between individuals, the study deeply sequenced the blood TCR repertoires of roughly 5 healthy adults. Different laboratories and diverse techniques were used to prepare libraries and sequence TCR repertoires, to increase sequencing depth and limit assay-specific biases. Between about 0.85 and 8.9 billion PBMCs per donor were obtained by leukapheresis. Overall study results and their limits: Because the study included a small number of donors, the genetic and exposure-history diversity represented was limited. Sampling was limited to blood, and TCR repertoires in tissue likely differ from TCR repertoires in blood. Based on pairwise subsampling, the degree of clonotype sharing among donors was expected to be affected by sequencing depth. Compared with non-shared clonotypes, the clonotypes found in all four sorted-subset donors had higher generation probabilities. Rarefaction of sorted-subset datasets indicated incomplete sequencing despite the large sequencing depth. Larger estimated clonotype richness was generally found for naive subsets than for memory subsets. When a few donors were compared, the shared fraction of clonotypes was around 5.1% for naive CD4, roughly 3.4% for naive CD8, about 2.4% for memory CD4, and roughly 0.4% for memory CD8.

Turning to this clone: Its cognate antigen has yet to be identified. Base qualities were left out, and no much larger clone turns up one base away. Other DNA sequences in the sample encode the same CDR3.

Healthy HIV-negative adults with no recently reported acute infections or vaccinations were included as donors. Every donor was a Caucasian adult living in Nashville, Tennessee, USA. CD4+ T cells were enriched by magnetic negative selection; naive cells were then positively selected on CD45RA, and the negative fraction formed the memory subset. After blood collection by leukapheresis, PBMCs were isolated using Ficoll-Histopaque density gradient centrifugation and then cryopreserved in the vapor phase of liquid nitrogen. Purity and quantity of every magnetically sorted T cell population were checked by analytical flow cytometry. Each sorted fraction had its genomic DNA isolated and then quantified by UV absorbance on a Nanodrop 2000c. TCR CDR3 regions were amplified from genomic DNA by multiplex PCR using the deep immunoSEQ assay. Extracted genomic DNA from each cell subset was spread evenly across all wells of several immunoSEQ 96-well plates, with each plate serving as a replicate. For sorted subsets, each replicate PCR was loaded with approximately 0.2 ug genomic DNA, equivalent to about 30,000 T cell genomes. Purified libraries were quantified with a Qubit 3.0 fluorometer, sized on a Bioanalyzer 2100, and re-quantified with the KAPA Library Quantification kit. Each immunoSEQ 96-well plate was sequenced on its own single-read 150-cycle Illumina NextSeq 550 flow cell. In the source study's methods: Because the immunoSEQ output included only junctional sequences and no quality scores, the filtering could not be the same as the filtering used for full-length reads. Sequences were annotated with PyIR, a Python wrapper for IgBLAST v1.9, and V/J genes and CDR3 were assigned using IMGT germline references. Any read was removed if the V/J assignment was weak (E-value above 1e-6), the CDR3 was missing, or the read contained stop codons, out-of-frame junctions, or ambiguous translated residues. V3J clonotypes were defined as sequences sharing the same inferred V gene, J gene, and CDR3 amino acid sequence. Percentage overlap between repertoires was computed as shared unique clonotypes divided by the size of the smaller repertoire. Repertoire richness was assessed with RTK rarefaction, the Chao1 estimator, and Recon v2.1 estimates of unobserved clonotypes. Generation probabilities for all TCRbeta clonotypes obtained by the gDNA method from a handful of donors were computed using OLGA. The table was pulled from immuneACCESS by TCRdb, which kept in-frame rearrangements only. Such tables lose some clones; where checked, under half of the loss comes from unresolved V genes, and the rest has no known cause. V and J calls plus clone size are reproduced from that table; the DNA served to infer D and trimming. The sample yields millions of clones; around 94% were counted once. Roughly 0.13% of the sample lies in the top ten.

After removal of 4 bases from V and 0 bases from J, the junction retains 2 bases not matched to a gene. The CDR1 and CDR2 encoded by the germline V gene are SGHTA and FQGNSA. The CDR3 runs 15 residues from the cysteine to the phenylalanine. Of all the DNA, just the CDR3 is kept, 45 bases in frame from base 1. Sequenced input: naive CD4+ T cells sorted from blood. The label giving this sample's cell subset or site can be read as: CD45RA+ positively selected. The chain employs TRBV7-2 and TRBJ1-3, and TRBD1 matches 8 of the central bases. The TCR sequence derives from a man aged 18 to 30 in good health. This receptor has the CDR3 CASSSRGPSGNTIYF. The nucleotides are TGTGCCAGCAGCTCCAGGGGGCCCTCTGGAAACACCATATATTTT.